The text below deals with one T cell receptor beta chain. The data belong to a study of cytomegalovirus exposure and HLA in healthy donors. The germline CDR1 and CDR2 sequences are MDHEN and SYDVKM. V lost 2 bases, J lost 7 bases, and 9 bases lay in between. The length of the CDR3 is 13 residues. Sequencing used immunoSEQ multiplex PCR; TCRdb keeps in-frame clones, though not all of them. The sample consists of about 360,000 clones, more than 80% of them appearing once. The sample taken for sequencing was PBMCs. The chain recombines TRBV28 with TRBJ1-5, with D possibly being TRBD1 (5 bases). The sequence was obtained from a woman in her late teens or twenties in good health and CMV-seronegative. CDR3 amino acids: CASSLAGWQPQHF. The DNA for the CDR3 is TGTGCCAGCAGTTTAGCAGGGTGGCAGCCCCAGCATTTT. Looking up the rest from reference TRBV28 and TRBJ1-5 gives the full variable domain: DVKVTQSSRYLVKRTGEKVFLECVQDMDHENMFWYRQDPGLGLRLIYFSYDVKMKEKGDIPEGYSVSREKKERFSLILESASTNQTSMYLCASSLAGWQPQHFGDGTRLSIL.